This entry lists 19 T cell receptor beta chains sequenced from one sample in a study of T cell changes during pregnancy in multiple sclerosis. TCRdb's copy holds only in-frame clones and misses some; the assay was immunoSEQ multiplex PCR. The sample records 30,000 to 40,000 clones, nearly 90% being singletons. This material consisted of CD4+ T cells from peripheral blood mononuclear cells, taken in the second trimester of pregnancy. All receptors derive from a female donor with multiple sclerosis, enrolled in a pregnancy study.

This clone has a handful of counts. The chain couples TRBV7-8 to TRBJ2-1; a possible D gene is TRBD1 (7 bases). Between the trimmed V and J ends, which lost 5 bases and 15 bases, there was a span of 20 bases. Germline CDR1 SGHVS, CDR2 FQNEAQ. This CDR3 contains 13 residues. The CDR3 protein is CASSQLETGRSFF. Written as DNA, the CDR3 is TGTGCCAGCAGCCAGCTGGAGACAGGGAGGTCGTTCTTC.

The CDR3 is CAISAEIREQYF. CDR3 DNA sequence: TGTGCCATCAGTGCTGAGATCCGCGAGCAGTACTTC. This chain joins TRBV10-3 and TRBJ2-7; D is undetermined. The CDR3 is made up of 12 amino acids. V lost 4 bases, J lost 6 bases, and 10 bases lay in between. Germline V gene data show CDR1 as ENHRY and CDR2 as SYGVKD.

The chain's CDR3 is CASIRQGVTNEQYF. The CDR3 DNA sequence: TGTGCCAGCATAAGGCAGGGGGTTACCAACGAGCAGTACTTC. This chain joins TRBV6-1 and TRBJ2-7; 7 positions agree with TRBD1. The germline V gene has CDR1 MNHNS and CDR2 SASEGT. V dropped 7 bases and J dropped 5; count of bases not matched to a gene: 11. The CDR3 consists of 14 residues.

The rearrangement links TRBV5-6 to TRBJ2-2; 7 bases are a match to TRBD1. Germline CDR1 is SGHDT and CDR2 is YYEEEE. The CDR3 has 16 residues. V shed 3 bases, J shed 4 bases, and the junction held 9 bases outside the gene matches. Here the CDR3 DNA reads TGTGCCAGCAGCTCCCCCTCGACAGGGCCCACCGGGGAGCTGTTTTTT. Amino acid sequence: CASSSPSTGPTGELFF.

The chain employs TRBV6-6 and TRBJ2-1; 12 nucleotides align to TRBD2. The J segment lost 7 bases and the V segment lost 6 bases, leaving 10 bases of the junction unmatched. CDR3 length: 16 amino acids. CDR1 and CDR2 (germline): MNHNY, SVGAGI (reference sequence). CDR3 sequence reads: CASSLGLAGLGNEQFF. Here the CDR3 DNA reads TGTGCCAGCAGCCTAGGACTAGCGGGATTGGGTAATGAGCAGTTCTTC.

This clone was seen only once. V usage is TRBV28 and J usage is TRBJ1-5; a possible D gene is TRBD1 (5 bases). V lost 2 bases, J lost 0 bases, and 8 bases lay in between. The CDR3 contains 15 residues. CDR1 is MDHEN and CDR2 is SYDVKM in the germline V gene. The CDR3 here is CASSLPGGSNQPQHF. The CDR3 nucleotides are TGTGCCAGCAGTTTACCGGGGGGTAGCAATCAGCCCCAGCATTTT. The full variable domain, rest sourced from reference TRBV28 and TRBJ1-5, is DVKVTQSSRYLVKRTGEKVFLECVQDMDHENMFWYRQDPGLGLRLIYFSYDVKMKEKGDIPEGYSVSREKKERFSLILESASTNQTSMYLCASSLPGGSNQPQHFGDGTRLSIL.

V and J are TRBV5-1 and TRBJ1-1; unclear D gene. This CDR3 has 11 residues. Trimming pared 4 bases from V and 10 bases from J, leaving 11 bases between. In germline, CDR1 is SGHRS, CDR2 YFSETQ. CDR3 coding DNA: TGCGCCAGCAGCGGCGGAACCGGAGCTTTCTTT. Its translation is CASSGGTGAFF.

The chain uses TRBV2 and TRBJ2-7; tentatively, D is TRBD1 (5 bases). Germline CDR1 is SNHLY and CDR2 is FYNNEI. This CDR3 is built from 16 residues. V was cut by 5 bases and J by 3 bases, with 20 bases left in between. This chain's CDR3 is CASSTSLGQGNYEQYF. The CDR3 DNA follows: TGTGCCAGCAGTACTTCTCTGGGCCAGGGCAACTACGAGCAGTACTTC.

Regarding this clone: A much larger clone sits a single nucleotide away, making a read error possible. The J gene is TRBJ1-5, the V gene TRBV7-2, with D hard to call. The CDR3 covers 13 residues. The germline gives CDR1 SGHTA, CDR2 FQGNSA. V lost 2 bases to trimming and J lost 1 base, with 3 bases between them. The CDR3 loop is CASSLQSNQPQHF. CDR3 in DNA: TGTGCCAGCAGCTTACAGAGCAATCAGCCCCAGCATTTT. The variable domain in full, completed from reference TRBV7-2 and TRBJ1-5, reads GAGVSQSPSNKVTEKGKDVELRCDPISGHTALYWYRQSLGQGLEFLIYFQGNSAPDKSGLPSDRFSAERTGGSVSTLTIQRTQQEDSAVYLCASSLQSNQPQHFGDGTRLSIL.

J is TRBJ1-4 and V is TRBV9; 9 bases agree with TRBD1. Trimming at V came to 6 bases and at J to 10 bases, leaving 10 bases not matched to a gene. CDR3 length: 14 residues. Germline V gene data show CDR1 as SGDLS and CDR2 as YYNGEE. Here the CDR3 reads CASTGGQGSGKLFF. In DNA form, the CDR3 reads TGTGCCAGCACAGGTGGACAGGGGTCCGGAAAACTGTTTTTT. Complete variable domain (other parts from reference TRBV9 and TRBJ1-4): DSGVTQTPKHLITATGQRVTLRCSPRSGDLSVYWYQQSLDQGLQFLIQYYNGEERAKGNILERFSAQQFPDLHSELNLSSLELGDSALYFCASTGGQGSGKLFFGSGTQLSVL.

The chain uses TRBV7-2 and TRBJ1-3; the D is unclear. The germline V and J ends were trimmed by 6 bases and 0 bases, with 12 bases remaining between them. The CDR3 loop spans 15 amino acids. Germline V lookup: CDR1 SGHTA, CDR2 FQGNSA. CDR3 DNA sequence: TGTGCCAGCAGACCTCAGGCCTTCTCTGGAAACACCATATATTTT. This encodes CASRPQAFSGNTIYF.

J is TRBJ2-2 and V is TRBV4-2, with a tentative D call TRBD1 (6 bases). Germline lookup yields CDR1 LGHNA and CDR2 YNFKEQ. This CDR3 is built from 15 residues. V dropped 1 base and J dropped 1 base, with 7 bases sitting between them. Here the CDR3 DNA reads TGTGCCAGCAGCCAAGGGACAGTGAACACCGGGGAGCTGTTTTTT. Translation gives CASSQGTVNTGELFF.

In nucleotides, the CDR3 is TGTGCCAGCTCACCGGGGCCGAACACTGAAGCTTTCTTT. Protein product: CASSPGPNTEAFF. The V gene is TRBV18, the J gene TRBJ1-1; D is perhaps TRBD1 (5 bases). The length of the CDR3 is 13 residues. Trimming pared 3 bases from V and 1 base from J, leaving 6 bases between. Germline values: CDR1 KGHSH, CDR2 LQKENI.

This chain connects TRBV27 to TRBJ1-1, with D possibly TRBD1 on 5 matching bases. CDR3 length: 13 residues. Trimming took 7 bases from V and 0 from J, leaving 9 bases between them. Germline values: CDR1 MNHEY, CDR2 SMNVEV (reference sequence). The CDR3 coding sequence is TGTGCCAGCATTGACAGATTGAACACTGAAGCTTTCTTT. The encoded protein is CASIDRLNTEAFF.

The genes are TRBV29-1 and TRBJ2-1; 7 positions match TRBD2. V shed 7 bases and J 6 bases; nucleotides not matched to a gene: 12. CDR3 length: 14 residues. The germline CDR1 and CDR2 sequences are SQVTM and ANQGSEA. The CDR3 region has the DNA TGCAGCGCCCACCAGTGGGAGGGACGCAATGAGCAGTTCTTC. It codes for CSAHQWEGRNEQFF.

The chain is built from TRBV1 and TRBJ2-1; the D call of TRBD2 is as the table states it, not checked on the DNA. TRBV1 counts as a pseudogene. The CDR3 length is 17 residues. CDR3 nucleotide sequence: TGCACCAGCAGCCCGAGAGGGACTATCTTGAGATACAATGAGCAGTTCTTC. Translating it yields CTSSPRGTILRYNEQFF.

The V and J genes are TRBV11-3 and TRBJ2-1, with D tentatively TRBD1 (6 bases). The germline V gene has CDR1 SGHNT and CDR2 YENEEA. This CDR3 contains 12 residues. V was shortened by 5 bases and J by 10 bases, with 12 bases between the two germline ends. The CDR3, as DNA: TGTGCCAGCAGCCACAGGGTGGGGGAGCAGTTCTTC. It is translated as CASSHRVGEQFF. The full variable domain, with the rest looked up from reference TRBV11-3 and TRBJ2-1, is EAGVVQSPRYKIIEKKQPVAFWCNPISGHNTLYWYLQNLGQGPELLIRYENEEAVDDSQLPKDRFSAERLKGVDSTLKIQPAELGDSAVYLCASSHRVGEQFFGPGTRLTVL.

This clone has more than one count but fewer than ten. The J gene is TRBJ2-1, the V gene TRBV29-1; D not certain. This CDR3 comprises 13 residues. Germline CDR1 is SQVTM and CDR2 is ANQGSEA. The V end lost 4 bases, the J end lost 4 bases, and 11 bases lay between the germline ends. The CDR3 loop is CSVVAQTYNEQFF. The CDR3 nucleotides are TGCAGCGTTGTCGCTCAAACATACAATGAGCAGTTCTTC.

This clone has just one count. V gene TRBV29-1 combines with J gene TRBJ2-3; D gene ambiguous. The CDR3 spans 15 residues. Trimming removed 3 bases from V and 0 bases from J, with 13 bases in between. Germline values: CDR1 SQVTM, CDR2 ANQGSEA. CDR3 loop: CSVEAAADSTDTQYF. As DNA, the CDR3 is TGCAGCGTTGAGGCGGCGGCAGATAGCACAGATACGCAGTATTTT.